These 21 T cell receptor beta chains were all obtained from the same sample, sequenced in a study of blood T cells in healthy people across ages. Then a second PCR, running about 7 to 11 cycles, was carried out with a sample-barcoded 5' primer and a J-beta primer mix. A single record per CDR3 protein comes from TCRdb applying MiXCR to the 5' RACE reads. Here the sample spans approximately 900,000 distinct CDR3 sequences, roughly 48% being singletons. The sequencing sample was made of blood. Every receptor here comes from a young man in good health.

This clonotype turned up a few times. The chain is built from TRBV20-1 and TRBJ2-3, with D perhaps matching TRBD1 (6 bases). V was trimmed by 1 base and J by 1 base, leaving 12 bases between them. Germline V lookup: CDR1 DFQATT, CDR2 SNEGSKA (reference sequence). The length of the CDR3 is 15 residues. In nucleotides, the CDR3 is TGCAGTGCTAGAGGGTTCGGACAGCGCACAGATACGCAGTATTTT. It specifies CSARGFGQRTDTQYF.

The chain has TRBV12-3 or TRBV12-4 and TRBJ2-5; 8 nucleotides align to TRBD1. Trimming took 7 bases from V and 5 from J; bases not matched to a gene: 6. The CDR3 spans 13 residues. CDR3 residues: CASTSGGKETQYF. CDR3 DNA sequence: TGTGCCAGCACGTCAGGGGGCAAGGAGACCCAGTACTTC.

This rearrangement joins TRBV2 to TRBJ2-3; 7 bases line up with TRBD2. J lost 6 bases, V lost 11 bases, and 14 bases had no gene match. Germline CDR1 is SNHLY and CDR2 is FYNNEI. The CDR3 runs 14 residues. The CDR3 nucleotides read TGTGCCGCCAGAAGGGCTAGCGGCGCTGATACGCAGTATTTT. It encodes CAARRASGADTQYF.

J is TRBJ1-4 and V is TRBV7-9; D is perhaps TRBD1 (5 bases). The CDR3 is made up of 14 amino acids. V dropped 5 bases and J dropped 11 bases, with 18 bases sitting between them. Germline CDR1 is SEHNR and CDR2 is FQNEAQ (reference sequence). The CDR3 region has the DNA TGTGCCAGCAGCCGGAACTCTGGGGGGGTCAAACTGTTTTTT. This encodes CASSRNSGGVKLFF. Together with reference TRBV7-9 and TRBJ1-4, the CDR3 gives the full variable domain: DTGVSQNPRHKITKRGQNVTFRCDPISEHNRLYWYRQTLGQGPEFLTYFQNEAQLEKSRLLSDRFSAERPKGSFSTLEIQRTEQGDSAMYLCASSRNSGGVKLFFGSGTQLSVL.

This clonotype has more than one count but fewer than ten. The genes are TRBV2 and TRBJ1-2; a possible D gene is TRBD1 (5 bases). Trimming removed 4 bases from V and 4 bases from J, with 13 bases in between. The length of the CDR3 is 14 residues. Germline values: CDR1 SNHLY, CDR2 FYNNEI. The CDR3 DNA reads as TGTGCCAGCAGTGGGGACGTTGAGGGCTATGGCTACACCTTC. This codes for CASSGDVEGYGYTF.

This clonotype appeared a few times. The V and J genes are TRBV9 and TRBJ2-4; D unclear. Germline CDR1 SGDLS, CDR2 YYNGEE. The ends were cut back, 4 bases at V and 7 bases at J, with 15 bases in the middle. The CDR3 totals 14 residues. The CDR3 protein is CASSPGRIGNIQYF. The CDR3 DNA reads TGTGCCAGCAGCCCCGGACGCATTGGGAACATTCAGTACTTC.

This clonotype showed up just once. J is TRBJ1-4 and V is TRBV3-1, with a tentative D call TRBD1 (6 bases). CDR3 length equals 14 residues. Germline CDR1 and CDR2: LGHDT and YNNKEL (reference sequence). V lost 7 bases and J 2 bases, leaving 11 bases between the germline ends. The CDR3 DNA reads TGTGCCAGCACGGGGGCCCTGACTAATGAAAAACTGTTTTTT. This sequence encodes CASTGALTNEKLFF.

The chain employs TRBV12-3 or TRBV12-4 and TRBJ2-1, with 8 bases fitting TRBD1. The CDR3 spans 15 residues. Unmatched junction bases numbered 6, after V lost 6 bases and J lost 2 bases. CDR3 bases: TGTGCCAGCAGGGCCGGGACAGGTCCCTACAATGAGCAGTTCTTC. It codes for CASRAGTGPYNEQFF.

This clonotype has a handful of counts. The CDR3 is CASSVGGQLYNSPLHF. DNA for the CDR3: TGTGCCAGCAGTGTCGGGGGACAGTTGTATAATTCACCCCTCCACTTT. The rearrangement joins TRBV2 to TRBJ1-6, with 7 bases matching TRBD1. Germline-derived CDR1 and CDR2 are SNHLY and FYNNEI. Unmatched junction bases numbered 7, after V lost 4 bases and J lost 4 bases. The CDR3 runs to 16 residues.

The rearrangement joins TRBV29-1 to TRBJ1-5; TRBD1 aligns across 8 bases. This CDR3 has 14 residues. With 6 bases clipped from V and 0 bases from J, the junction kept 4 bases outside the gene matches. Germline-derived CDR1 and CDR2 are SQVTM and ANQGSEA. CDR3 amino acids: CSVMDRDSNQPQHF. The CDR3 region has the DNA TGCAGCGTCATGGACAGGGATAGCAATCAGCCCCAGCATTTT.

CDR3 residues: CASSPQRGNYEQYF. CDR3 coding DNA: TGTGCCAGCAGCCCTCAGCGGGGGAACTACGAGCAGTACTTC. The chain employs TRBV12-3 or TRBV12-4 and TRBJ2-7; 8 bases map to TRBD2. The ends lost 6 bases at V and 3 bases at J; junction bases unmatched: 7. The CDR3 is 14 amino acids.

The J gene is TRBJ2-4, the V gene TRBV20-1; 7 bases align to TRBD2. V shed 1 base and J 13 bases; nucleotides not matched to a gene: 13. CDR1 is DFQATT, CDR2 SNEGSKA, per germline (reference sequence). The CDR3 has 14 residues. CDR3 sequence reads: CSARVTALRGEQYF. CDR3 coding DNA: TGCAGTGCTAGAGTGACCGCGCTACGGGGGGAGCAGTACTTC.

This clonotype appeared a few times. This sequence joins TRBV5-1 and TRBJ2-3; D may be TRBD1 or TRBD2 (5 bases each). CDR1 and CDR2 (germline): SGHRS, YFSETQ. The CDR3 runs to 14 residues. V lost 3 bases, J lost 6 bases, and 14 bases lay in between. CDR3 protein: CASSWGPSGDTQYF. The CDR3 bases are TGCGCCAGCAGCTGGGGACCGAGTGGGGATACGCAGTATTTT.

The chain is built from TRBV10-1 and TRBJ2-5; tentatively, D is TRBD2 (5 bases). Trimming cost V 2 bases and J 11 bases, with 27 bases left between them. Germline V gene sequence: CDR1 WNHNN, CDR2 SYGVQD (reference sequence). The CDR3 spans 17 residues. The CDR3 sequence is CASSEDRAGVGNNEQYF. The CDR3 DNA reads TGCGCCAGCAGTGAGGATCGGGCCGGGGTAGGAAACAATGAGCAGTACTTC.

The gene calls are TRBV20-1 and TRBJ2-7, with TRBD1 identical over 7 bases. This CDR3 has 15 residues. The ends lost 0 bases at V and 2 bases at J; junction bases unmatched: 7. Germline V gives CDR1 DFQATT, CDR2 SNEGSKA (reference sequence). The CDR3 spells CSARERAGGTYEQYF. As DNA, the CDR3 is TGCAGTGCTAGAGAAAGGGCAGGGGGAACCTACGAGCAGTACTTC.

In this sample, this clonotype turned up a few times. V is TRBV27 and J is TRBJ2-1; a weak D match, TRBD1 (6 bases). Germline V lookup: CDR1 MNHEY, CDR2 SMNVEV (reference sequence). The CDR3 is 14 residues long. Trimming removed 3 bases at V and 5 bases at J, with 11 bases between. The CDR3 region is CASSFPGHDNEQFF. The CDR3 nucleotides read TGTGCCAGCAGTTTTCCGGGACATGACAATGAGCAGTTCTTC.

The chain combines TRBV6-5 with TRBJ2-1; TRBD2 might be the D (6 bases). This CDR3 region has 15 residues. Germline V gene sequence: CDR1 MNHEY, CDR2 SVGAGI. Deletions cut 11 bases from V and 0 bases from J, with 17 bases between. The CDR3: CAGTPDGSSYNEQFF. The DNA of the CDR3 is TGTGCCGGCACCCCGGACGGGAGCTCCTACAATGAGCAGTTCTTC.

The chain couples TRBV5-1 to TRBJ1-5, with D uncertain. Per the germline V gene, CDR1 is SGHRS and CDR2 is YFSETQ. Trimming pared 3 bases from V and 5 bases from J, leaving 12 bases between. CDR3 length: 14 residues. CDR3 in DNA: TGCGCCAGCAGCTATGGAGACGGTGATCAGCCCCAGCATTTT. Encoded protein: CASSYGDGDQPQHF.

The chain links TRBV28 to TRBJ1-5; D ambiguous. CDR1 and CDR2 (germline): MDHEN, SYDVKM. The CDR3 loop spans 14 amino acids. The V end was cut by 3 bases, the J end by 0 bases, with 6 bases between. Written as DNA, the CDR3 is TGTGCCAGCAGTTTCTCCGATAGCAATCAGCCCCAGCATTTT. It yields the protein CASSFSDSNQPQHF.

The chain carries TRBV20-1 and TRBJ2-7; D call uncertain. Germline CDR1 and CDR2: DFQATT and SNEGSKA (reference sequence). CDR3 length equals 13 residues. The V end lost 2 bases, the J end lost 0 bases, and 8 bases lay between the germline ends. CDR3 coding DNA: TGCAGTGCTAGAAACCCCAGCTCCTACGAGCAGTACTTC. Its translation is CSARNPSSYEQYF.

The chain carries TRBV5-1 and TRBJ2-1; TRBD2 agrees at 13 bases. J lost 9 bases, V lost 4 bases, and 7 bases had no gene match. The CDR3 runs to 15 residues. Germline lookup yields CDR1 SGHRS and CDR2 YFSETQ. CDR3 protein: CASSDGTSGAREQFF. As DNA, the CDR3 is TGCGCCAGCAGCGACGGGACTAGCGGGGCCCGTGAGCAGTTCTTC.